The entry below describes one TCR beta chain. Original processing methods: Estimates of nucleated cell counts were drawn from the amplification of reference gene primers. The protocol was immunoSEQ multiplex PCR, while the TCRdb copy is restricted to in-frame clones and leaves out a portion. That table furnishes V, J and clone size, whereas the DNA furnished D and trimming. The sample yields tens of thousands of clones, around 86% seen once. This entry belongs to a study of blood T cell repertoires in COVID-19. Study-level information: Specimens from acute and convalescent COVID-19 originated in the United States, Italy and Spain. The analysed material was cDNA or gDNA that came from T cells, B-cell-depleted T cells, or PBMCs.

Germline CDR1 reads SGHTA; CDR2 reads FQGTGA. This CDR3 is 16 amino acids long. The V gene end was trimmed by 4 bases and the J gene end by 0 bases; junction bases not matched to a gene: 9. The sequenced sample consisted of peripheral blood. The V call is TRBV7-3, the J call TRBJ2-7; TRBD1 matches 7 bases. The TCR was taken from a woman at least 80 years old with active or convalescent COVID-19. Here the CDR3 reads CASSWDGDRASYEQYF. As DNA, the CDR3 is TGTGCCAGCAGCTGGGATGGAGACAGGGCCTCCTACGAGCAGTACTTC.